The source of this TCR beta chain is a study of blood T cells in healthy people across ages. With V trimmed by 5 bases and J by 3 bases, 7 bases remained unmatched. The CDR3 is made up of 17 amino acids. Germline V CDR1 and CDR2: MNHNS, SASEGT. Donors each provided about 10 milliliters of peripheral blood. Remarks on this clonotype: What it binds is not known.

The study, taken as a whole, reports: The study found more naive CD4+ cells and higher diversity in long-lived than aged donors. The authors considered diversity estimates from one million T cells to be underestimates.

A sample-barcoded 5' primer and a J-beta primer mix were used in a second PCR of roughly 7 to 11 cycles. The authors tagged each cDNA molecule using a template-switch adaptor with 12 random nucleotides. TCRdb passed the 5' RACE reads through MiXCR, listing each CDR3 protein once. The sample holds over 1,500,000 distinct CDR3 sequences, roughly 52% seen once. What was sequenced was blood. This TCR was sampled from a woman aged 40 to 50 in good health. The chain joins TRBV6-1 to TRBJ2-6, with 10 bases aligning to TRBD1. CDR3 in amino acids: CASSPTDRGLGANVLTF. The CDR3 DNA reads as TGTGCCAGCAGTCCGACCGACAGGGGGCTTGGGGCCAACGTCCTGACTTTC.